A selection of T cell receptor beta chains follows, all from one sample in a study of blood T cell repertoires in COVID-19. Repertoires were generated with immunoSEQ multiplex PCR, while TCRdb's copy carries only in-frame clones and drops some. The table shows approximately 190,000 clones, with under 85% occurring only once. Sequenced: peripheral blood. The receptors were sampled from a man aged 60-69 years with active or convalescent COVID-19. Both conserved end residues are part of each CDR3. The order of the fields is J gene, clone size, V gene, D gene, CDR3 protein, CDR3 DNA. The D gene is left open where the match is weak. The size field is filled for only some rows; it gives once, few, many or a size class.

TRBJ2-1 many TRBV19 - CASSSMMSSYNEQFF TGTGCCAGTAGTTCCATGATGAGCTCCTACAATGAGCAGTTCTTC
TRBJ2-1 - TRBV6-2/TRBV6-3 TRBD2 CASSYWGLGNEQFF TGTGCCAGCAGTTATTGGGGACTAGGTAATGAGCAGTTCTTC
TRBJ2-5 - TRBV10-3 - CAISHSGALTQETQYF TGTGCCATCAGTCACTCAGGGGCCTTGACGCAAGAGACCCAGTACTTC
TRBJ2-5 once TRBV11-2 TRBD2 CASTPGGLAGETQYF TGTGCCAGCACCCCCGGCGGACTAGCGGGAGAGACCCAGTACTTC
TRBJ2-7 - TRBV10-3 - CANGDTYEQYF TGTGCCAACGGGGATACCTACGAGCAGTACTTC
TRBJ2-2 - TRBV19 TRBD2 CASSSGLAATGELFF TGTGCCAGTAGTTCGGGACTAGCGGCAACCGGGGAGCTGTTTTTT
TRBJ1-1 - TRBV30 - CAWSGNEAFF TGTGCCTGGAGCGGGAATGAAGCTTTCTTT
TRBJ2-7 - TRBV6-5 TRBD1 CASSSSDRGGAYEQYF TGTGCCAGCAGTTCCTCGGACAGGGGGGGAGCCTACGAGCAGTACTTC
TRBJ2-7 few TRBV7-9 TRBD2 CASRPGTSVSYEQYF TGTGCCAGCAGACCCGGGACTAGCGTTTCCTACGAGCAGTACTTC
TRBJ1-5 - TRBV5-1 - CASSFLTGQINQPQHF TGCGCCAGCAGCTTCTTAACCGGACAGATAAATCAGCCCCAGCATTTT
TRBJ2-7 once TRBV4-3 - CASSHGVQGMYEQYF TGCGCCAGCAGCCATGGGGTCCAGGGAATGTACGAGCAGTACTTC
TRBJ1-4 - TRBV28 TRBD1 CASSTTGGHGEKLFF TGTGCCAGCAGCACGACAGGGGGCCATGGTGAAAAACTGTTTTTT
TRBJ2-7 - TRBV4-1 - CASSQARRTASYEQYF TGCGCCAGCAGCCAAGCCCGCCGGACAGCCTCCTACGAGCAGTACTTC
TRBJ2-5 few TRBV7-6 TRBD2 CASSRGRLIAGAQETQYF TGTGCCAGCAGCCGGGGGAGACTCATAGCGGGAGCCCAAGAGACCCAGTACTTC
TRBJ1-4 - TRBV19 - CASSMGRAGLSEKLFF TGTGCCAGTAGCATGGGGAGGGCAGGGCTGAGTGAAAAACTGTTTTTT
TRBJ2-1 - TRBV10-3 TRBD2 CAISGLAGVNEQFF TGTGCCATCAGTGGACTAGCGGGAGTCAATGAGCAGTTCTTC
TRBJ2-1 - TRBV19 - CASSRSSYNEQFF TGTGCCAGTAGTAGGAGCTCCTACAATGAGCAGTTCTTC